These 22 T cell receptor beta chains originate from one sample sequenced in a study of vaccination and CD4 T cells after COVID-19. With the Oncomine TCR Beta short-read assay, DNA from cultured CD4+ T cells was sequenced. TCRdb re-called the PCR reads through MiXCR, storing one row per CDR3 protein. Among some 16,000 distinct CDR3 sequences listed, roughly half were seen once. Their recognized antigens are unknown. Treatment given: approximately nine-day PBMC culture with coronavirus spike peptide pools or control peptides (ViraFEST assay). The sequencing input was CD4+ T cells from blood, cultured in vitro. The receptors shown here come from a human donor who had recovered from COVID-19.

This chain uses TRBV12-3 or TRBV12-4 with TRBJ2-5; maybe TRBD2 (6 bases). The CDR3 is 15 residues long. Trimming stripped 6 bases from V and 1 base from J, with 15 bases between. Here the CDR3 DNA reads TGTGCCAGCAGCCTGCGGGACGGCATCCAAGAGACCCAGTACTTC. As protein: CASSLRDGIQETQYF.

In this sample, this clonotype turned up a few times. V gene TRBV6-1 combines with J gene TRBJ2-2; 9 positions match TRBD2. CDR3 length: 16 amino acids. V lost 5 bases to trimming and J lost 2 bases; unmatched junction nucleotides: 6. The germline V gene encodes CDR1 MNHNS and CDR2 SASEGT. The CDR3 nucleotides are TGTGCCAGCAGTACTACGACTAGCGGAAACACCGGGGAGCTGTTTTTT. The encoded protein is CASSTTTSGNTGELFF.

Here the CDR3 DNA reads TGTGCCAGTAGTGCGACTAGCGGTTGGAGTGAGCAGTTCTTC. Protein sequence: CASSATSGWSEQFF. V gene TRBV19 combines with J gene TRBJ2-1, with TRBD2 identical over 9 bases. The CDR3 totals 14 residues. Germline V gene data show CDR1 as LNHDA and CDR2 as SQIVND (reference sequence). V was clipped by 5 bases and J by 9 bases; unmatched bases: 8.

The chain links TRBV12-3 or TRBV12-4 to TRBJ1-1; D might be TRBD1 (6 bases). V lost 6 bases and J lost 0, with 11 bases in between. CDR3 size: 14 residues. The CDR3 loop is CASRGQFMNTEAFF. CDR3 in DNA: TGTGCCAGCAGAGGACAGTTTATGAACACTGAAGCTTTCTTT.

This clonotype has more than one count but fewer than ten. V gene TRBV11-3 combines with J gene TRBJ2-5; 11 bases match TRBD1. V shed 1 base and J 12 bases; nucleotides not matched to a gene: 1. Germline CDR1 reads SGHNT; CDR2 reads YENEEA. The CDR3 totals 12 residues. As DNA, the CDR3 is TGTGCCAGCAGCTTAGGGGGACAGGGGGAGTACTTC. Protein product: CASSLGGQGEYF.

This chain uses TRBV6-5 with TRBJ2-7, with D maybe TRBD1 (5 bases). The CDR3 is made up of 14 amino acids. Germline CDR1 is MNHEY and CDR2 is SVGAGI. V was pared by 2 bases and J by 2 bases, with 10 bases between. CDR3 sequence: CASSYRGGPYEQYF. The DNA for the CDR3 is TGTGCCAGCAGTTACAGGGGTGGACCCTACGAGCAGTACTTC.

The rearrangement links TRBV5-4 to TRBJ1-3; D gene uncertain. The CDR3 has 14 residues. Germline loops: CDR1 SGHNT, CDR2 YYREEE (reference sequence). V was shortened by 2 bases and J by 0 bases, with 6 bases between the two germline ends. CDR3 DNA sequence: TGTGCCAGCAGCTTATACTTCTCTGGAAACACCATATATTTT. It specifies CASSLYFSGNTIYF.

V is TRBV7-2 and J is TRBJ1-4; 7 nucleotides align to TRBD1. This CDR3 contains 14 residues. The J segment lost 8 bases and the V segment lost 1 base, leaving 4 bases of the junction unmatched. Germline V gives CDR1 SGHTA, CDR2 FQGNSA. This chain's CDR3 is CASSLGQGGEKLFF. CDR3 bases: TGTGCCAGCAGCTTAGGACAGGGAGGGGAAAAACTGTTTTTT.

The chain links TRBV6-1 to TRBJ1-2; TRBD1 aligns across 9 bases. V shed 7 bases and J 8 bases; nucleotides not matched to a gene: 11. In germline, CDR1 is MNHNS, CDR2 SASEGT. The CDR3 is made up of 14 amino acids. CDR3: CASMVRTGDKGYTF. The CDR3 DNA sequence: TGTGCCAGCATGGTTCGGACAGGGGATAAGGGCTACACCTTC.

This chain links TRBV5-1 with TRBJ2-7; D gene unclear. V was clipped by 1 base and J by 3 bases, with 14 bases between them. The CDR3 runs 15 residues. CDR1 is SGHRS, CDR2 YFSETQ, per germline. Written as DNA, the CDR3 is TGCGCCAGCAGCTTGCTGGGTGGGGAAGGCTACGAGCAGTACTTC. Amino acids: CASSLLGGEGYEQYF.

The chain links TRBV7-2 to TRBJ1-4, with D possibly being TRBD1 (6 bases). This CDR3 is built from 12 residues. In germline, CDR1 is SGHTA, CDR2 FQGNSA. Trimming shortened V by 6 bases and J by 6 bases, and 8 bases separated the two germline ends. The CDR3 loop reads CASRRGDEKLFF. In DNA, the CDR3 is TGTGCCAGCAGAAGGGGGGATGAAAAACTGTTTTTT.

Points on this clonotype: The CDR3 end shows no conserved phenylalanine or tryptophan, and so a read error is likely. The chain combines TRBV11-3 with TRBJ2-7, with D hard to call. This CDR3 contains 14 residues. The germline gives CDR1 SGHNT, CDR2 YENEEA. Deletions cut 3 bases from V and 0 bases from J, with 9 bases between. CDR3: CASSFDRNSYEQYL. The CDR3 nucleotides are TGTGCCAGCAGCTTTGACCGAAACTCCTACGAGCAGTACCTC.

This clonotype was detected a few times. This chain uses TRBV10-3 with TRBJ2-5; D is unresolved. The CDR3 has 14 amino acids. Germline V gives CDR1 ENHRY, CDR2 SYGVKD. V was pared by 6 bases and J by 2 bases, with 13 bases between. In DNA, the CDR3 is TGTGCCATCAGGGCCCAGCTTGGGCAAGAGACCCAGTACTTC. Translating gives CAIRAQLGQETQYF.

This clonotype was seen more than once but under ten times. The rearrangement joins TRBV6-2 or TRBV6-3 to TRBJ1-1; D is uncertain. The CDR3 runs to 12 residues. Germline values: CDR1 MNHEY, CDR2 SVGEGT. Trimming left V 6 bases short and J 4 bases short, with 9 bases between. This chain's CDR3 is CASSPLFTEAFF. The CDR3 DNA is TGTGCCAGCAGCCCCCTCTTCACTGAAGCTTTCTTT.

This clonotype was observed a few times. The chain couples TRBV20-1 to TRBJ2-1; a weak D match, TRBD2 (5 bases). In germline, CDR1 is DFQATT, CDR2 SNEGSKA (reference sequence). V shed 3 bases and J shed 7 bases, with 10 bases lying between them. The CDR3 extends over 12 amino acids. This CDR3 reads CSAREVVNEQFF. Here the CDR3 DNA reads TGCAGTGCTAGGGAGGTCGTGAATGAGCAGTTCTTC.

This chain uses TRBV24-1 with TRBJ2-3; a weak D match, TRBD1 (5 bases). Germline-derived CDR1 and CDR2 are KGHDR and SFDVKD. Trimming pared 3 bases from V and 9 bases from J, leaving 15 bases between. There are 14 residues in the CDR3. This chain's CDR3 is CATSDRTGQGTQYF. The CDR3, as DNA: TGTGCCACCAGTGATCGCACTGGACAAGGGACGCAGTATTTT.

The chain recombines TRBV20-1 with TRBJ1-1; TRBD1 matches 9 bases. This CDR3 has 12 amino acids. The V and J ends lost 5 bases and 6 bases, in that order; junction bases with no gene match: 4. Germline V CDR1 and CDR2: DFQATT, SNEGSKA (reference sequence). CDR3 DNA: TGCAGTGCTGATCGACAGGGGGCTGAAGCTTTCTTT. Residues: CSADRQGAEAFF.

This rearrangement joins TRBV20-1 to TRBJ2-1, with D perhaps given as TRBD1 or TRBD2 (5 bases each). CDR3 length: 14 residues. Germline CDR1 and CDR2: DFQATT and SNEGSKA (reference sequence). Trimming left V 5 bases short and J 6 bases short, with 17 bases between. The chain's CDR3 is CSASGTTAFNEQFF. DNA of the CDR3: TGCAGTGCTTCCGGGACCACTGCCTTCAATGAGCAGTTCTTC.

This clonotype qualifies as large. This rearrangement joins TRBV5-1 to TRBJ1-3; D is unclear. CDR1 and CDR2 from the germline V gene are SGHRS and YFSETQ. The length of the CDR3 is 15 residues. Trimming cost V 1 base and J 8 bases, with 16 bases left between them. The CDR3 loop reads CASSLSNVERDTIYF. For the CDR3, the DNA is TGCGCCAGCAGCTTGTCCAATGTGGAAAGGGACACCATATATTTT.

The chain is built from TRBV3-1 and TRBJ1-5; 9 nucleotides agree with TRBD1. V was clipped by 6 bases and J by 5 bases; unmatched bases: 17. The germline V gene encodes CDR1 LGHDT and CDR2 YNNKEL (reference sequence). The CDR3 covers 18 residues. The CDR3 sequence is CASRRGDRVANRDQPQHF. The CDR3 coding sequence is TGTGCCAGCAGGAGAGGGGACAGGGTCGCTAACCGGGATCAGCCCCAGCATTTT.

The chain carries TRBV10-2 and TRBJ1-1; D uncertain. Germline assignment: CDR1 WSHSY and CDR2 SAAADI. V was trimmed by 9 bases and J by 6 bases, leaving 17 bases between them. CDR3 length equals 13 residues. CDR3 in DNA: TGCGCCAGTGCACCTGTCGGCTTCGCTGAAGCTTTCTTT. The encoded protein is CASAPVGFAEAFF.

This rearrangement joins TRBV19 to TRBJ1-1, with no clear D. From germline, CDR1 is LNHDA and CDR2 SQIVND (reference sequence). CDR3 length equals 13 residues. With 4 bases removed from V and 1 base from J, the gap between germline ends came to 7 bases. The CDR3 DNA reads TGTGCCAGTAGTAGAGAGAAGAACACTGAAGCTTTCTTT. Amino acid sequence: CASSREKNTEAFF.